This T cell receptor (beta chain) was retrieved from a study of human T cells and chemical hapten exposure. Study-wide results and caveats: The donors suffered from alopecia, so their immune response may not match that of healthy people.

J lost 5 bases, V lost 5 bases, and 5 bases had no gene match. The CDR3 covers 16 residues. Germline V gene data show CDR1 as MNHEY and CDR2 as SVGEGT. The time point denotes: pre-sensitization, week 0. This sample's treatment: therapeutic diphenylcyclopropenone sensitization with weekly scalp DPC. TCRdb redid the calling of the RACE reads with MiXCR, one entry per CDR3 protein. The sample contains approximately 370,000 distinct CDR3 sequences, approximately 5% of which appear only once. There are many counts of this clonotype. What it binds is not known. Material: whole blood, obtained in connection with sensitization to the hapten diphenylcyclopropenone (DPC). This clonotype was sampled from a woman between 18 and 29 years old with alopecia areata. Some clones in this sample may be carry-over from other donors' samples. V gene TRBV6-2 or TRBV6-3 combines with J gene TRBJ2-3, with TRBD2 identical over 15 bases. The CDR3 reads CASSRGLAGGLDTQYF. In nucleotides, the CDR3 is TGTGCCAGCAGTCGCGGACTAGCGGGGGGGCTAGATACGCAGTATTTT.